This T cell receptor beta chain is drawn from a study of beta chain features in type 1 diabetes. Looking at the study overall: The patient and healthy donor groups were comparable for age, gender and cell yields. Study-level results: Researchers reported that naive, central memory and Treg TCRB repertoires appeared more similar in patients than in healthy donors.

Germline V CDR1 and CDR2: SGHAT, FQNNGV. With 7 bases clipped from V and 6 bases from J, the junction kept 4 bases outside the gene matches. The CDR3 sequence is 13 residues long. Isolation of CD4+ naive, central memory, regulatory and stem cell-like memory cells was achieved by sorting via CD45RO/CCR7/CD25/CD127/CD95/CD27. All of the isolated RNA was reverse transcribed, so expressed TCRB transcripts were sequenced. About 3.57 million reads were obtained on average from naive, central memory and regulatory T cell samples. Some clones are missing from TCRdb's copy, which holds only in-frame ones; the method was immunoSEQ multiplex PCR. The sample shows more than 140,000 clones, roughly 10% of them seen only once. With regard to this clone: Its target is not known.

V is TRBV11-2 and J is TRBJ2-2, with 8 bases that match TRBD1. The TCR was taken from a woman between 35 and 50 years old in good health. Material for sequencing was central memory CD4+ T cells from blood. The CDR3 DNA reads TGTGCCAGCAATCGACAGGGGCCCGGGGAGCTGTTTTTT. Its translation: CASNRQGPGELFF. The full variable domain, with the rest looked up from reference TRBV11-2 and TRBJ2-2, is EAGVAQSPRYKIIEKRQSVAFWCNPISGHATLYWYQQILGQGPKLLIQFQNNGVVDDSQLPKDRFSAERLKGVDSTLKIQPAKLEDSAVYLCASNRQGPGELFFGEGSRLTVL.